One and the same sample provided the 15 T cell receptor beta chains below, sequenced in a study of identical twins. One entry per CDR3 protein results from TCRdb running MiXCR on the 5' RACE reads. The profile shows about 900,000 distinct CDR3 sequences, 9% to 15% of them singletons. These records were also assigned to another study, of yellow fever vaccine responses in identical twins.

The sequenced sample was PBMCs. The receptor set was obtained from a woman under 30 in good health.

This clonotype was seen ten or more times. The chain recombines TRBV12-3 or TRBV12-4 with TRBJ2-3, with 10 bases matching TRBD2. The CDR3 totals 15 residues. V dropped 3 bases and J dropped 2; count of bases not matched to a gene: 2. For the CDR3, the DNA is TGTGCCAGCAGTTTCGGACTAGCGGACACAGATACGCAGTATTTT. It is translated as CASSFGLADTDTQYF.

V is TRBV15 and J is TRBJ2-3; possibly TRBD1 or TRBD2 for D (5 bases each). The CDR3 runs 14 residues. CDR1 and CDR2 from the germline V gene are LNHNV and YYDKDF (reference sequence). Trimming removed 0 bases at V and 8 bases at J, with 12 bases between. The CDR3 bases are TGTGCCACCAGCAGAGATCGAGGGGAAGGTACGCAGTATTTT. Translated, it gives CATSRDRGEGTQYF.

This clonotype was counted between two and nine times. V and J are TRBV6-5 and TRBJ2-5; 8 bases align to TRBD2. Germline values: CDR1 MNHEY, CDR2 SVGAGI. With V trimmed by 0 bases and J by 5 bases, 8 bases remained unmatched. CDR3 length equals 16 residues. The CDR3 loop reads CASSYSSTAGVETQYF. CDR3 sequence (DNA): TGTGCCAGCAGTTACTCTAGTACAGCGGGAGTTGAGACCCAGTACTTC.

The V gene is TRBV20-1, the J gene TRBJ2-5; TRBD1 matches at 10 bases. CDR3 length: 13 residues. CDR1 is DFQATT and CDR2 is SNEGSKA in the germline V gene (reference sequence). V dropped 3 bases and J dropped 5; count of bases not matched to a gene: 3. Here the CDR3 reads CSARTGGWETQYF. DNA of the CDR3: TGCAGTGCTAGGACAGGGGGCTGGGAGACCCAGTACTTC.

This clonotype showed up just a few times. This chain links TRBV20-1 with TRBJ2-1; D possibly corresponds to TRBD2 (6 bases). The CDR3 runs to 14 residues. The germline gives CDR1 DFQATT, CDR2 SNEGSKA (reference sequence). Trimming stripped 8 bases from V and 4 bases from J, with 18 bases between. CDR3 residues: CSPGGVAAYNEQFF. The CDR3 bases are TGCAGTCCCGGCGGGGTAGCAGCTTACAATGAGCAGTTCTTC.

The sample holds many counts of this clonotype. The chain couples TRBV7-6 to TRBJ2-1; D possibly corresponds to TRBD1 (5 bases). This CDR3 comprises 14 residues. Germline V gene sequence: CDR1 SGHVS, CDR2 FNYEAQ. V lost 3 bases, J lost 1 base, and 7 bases lay in between. The CDR3 spells CASSLTASYNEQFF. CDR3 nucleotide sequence: TGTGCCAGCAGCTTGACAGCGTCCTACAATGAGCAGTTCTTC.

The V call is TRBV6-1, the J call TRBJ2-3; 9 bases line up with TRBD1. The CDR3 covers 15 residues. Per germline, CDR1 MNHNS and CDR2 SASEGT. With V trimmed by 5 bases and J by 3 bases, 6 bases remained unmatched. In DNA form, the CDR3 reads TGTGCCAGCAGTCCGGACAGGGGCACAACAGATACGCAGTATTTT. Translation gives CASSPDRGTTDTQYF.

J is TRBJ2-1 and V is TRBV11-2; 9 bases agree with TRBD2. From germline, CDR1 is SGHAT and CDR2 FQNNGV. J lost 3 bases, V lost 8 bases, and 5 bases had no gene match. The CDR3 is made up of 14 amino acids. This CDR3 is CASRPSGVYNEQFF. In DNA, the CDR3 is TGTGCCAGCCGGCCTAGCGGGGTCTACAATGAGCAGTTCTTC.

The chain recombines TRBV20-1 with TRBJ2-7, with D perhaps TRBD1 or TRBD2 (5 bases each). The CDR3 extends over 17 amino acids. Germline V gene sequence: CDR1 DFQATT, CDR2 SNEGSKA (reference sequence). V was shortened by 0 bases and J by 5 bases, with 23 bases between the two germline ends. In DNA form, the CDR3 reads TGCAGTGCTAGAGATAGTGGGGGAACGAGCCTGGGGAACGAGCAGTACTTC. Translated: CSARDSGGTSLGNEQYF.

The rearrangement uses TRBV11-2 and TRBJ2-7; a possible D gene is TRBD2 (5 bases). Germline V CDR1 and CDR2: SGHAT, FQNNGV. V lost 3 bases and J 2 bases, leaving 17 bases between the germline ends. CDR3 length: 16 amino acids. CDR3 in DNA: TGTGCCAGCAGCTTGTCCGGGAATTTGGGTACCTACGAGCAGTACGTC. Encoded protein: CASSLSGNLGTYEQYV.

This clonotype occurred many times. The rearrangement joins TRBV28 to TRBJ2-7, with a possible D match to TRBD2 (7 bases). The CDR3 has 13 amino acids. V was clipped by 6 bases and J by 4 bases, with 13 bases between them. Germline V lookup: CDR1 MDHEN, CDR2 SYDVKM. CDR3 region: CASSLGGHYEQYF. CDR3 nucleotides: TGTGCCAGCAGCCTCGGGGGGCATTACGAGCAGTACTTC. Full variable domain (missing parts from reference TRBV28 and TRBJ2-7): DVKVTQSSRYLVKRTGEKVFLECVQDMDHENMFWYRQDPGLGLRLIYFSYDVKMKEKGDIPEGYSVSREKKERFSLILESASTNQTSMYLCASSLGGHYEQYFGPGTRLTVT.

The sample holds a few counts of this clonotype. This chain links TRBV20-1 with TRBJ2-1; D is uncertain. Germline lookup yields CDR1 DFQATT and CDR2 SNEGSKA (reference sequence). CDR3 size: 13 residues. V was clipped by 4 bases and J by 6 bases, with 13 bases between them. CDR3 protein: CSANIPNGNEQFF. The CDR3 nucleotides are TGCAGTGCTAACATTCCCAACGGCAATGAGCAGTTCTTC.

In this sample, this clonotype turned up many times. This sequence joins TRBV12-3 or TRBV12-4 and TRBJ2-1; D tentatively reads TRBD1 or TRBD2 (5 bases each). The CDR3 extends over 16 amino acids. The V and J ends lost 5 bases and 0 bases respectively, with 14 bases between them. The CDR3 DNA reads TGTGCCAGCAGTCCAGGGACCGTTAGCTCCTACAATGAGCAGTTCTTC. It specifies CASSPGTVSSYNEQFF.

This clonotype was detected only a few times. The chain links TRBV28 to TRBJ2-1, with no clear D. This CDR3 is built from 19 residues. CDR1 MDHEN and CDR2 SYDVKM come from the germline V gene. Trimming left V 7 bases short and J 10 bases short, with 35 bases between. CDR3 nucleotide sequence: TGTGCCAGCAATAACGTAGCTTGGGCAATCTCCTACAATGTCAGGGAGCAGTTCTTC. Translating gives CASNNVAWAISYNVREQFF.

CDR3 coding DNA: TGTGCCAGCAGCCCCCGGGCCCTGACAGGAAGCACCGGGGAGCTGTTTTTT. As protein: CASSPRALTGSTGELFF. The V call is TRBV7-6, the J call TRBJ2-2, with D maybe TRBD1 (6 bases). The V gene lost 5 bases and the J gene lost 4 bases, with 20 bases spanning the gap. The CDR3 has 17 residues. Germline loops: CDR1 SGHVS, CDR2 FNYEAQ.